This record looks at one T cell receptor (beta chain) sequence and its context. Germline V lookup: CDR1 GTSNPN, CDR2 SVGIG (reference sequence). Trimming took 1 base from V and 8 from J; bases not matched to a gene: 5. The length of the CDR3 is 13 residues. This sample is drawn from a study of T cell changes during pregnancy in multiple sclerosis. TCRdb keeps only in-frame clones here, not all; method: immunoSEQ multiplex PCR. The sample has roughly 120,000 clones; about 94% are singletons. The chain employs TRBV30 and TRBJ1-1; the match to TRBD1 covers 9 bases. Here the sequenced sample was peripheral blood, taken before pregnancy. This TCR came from a female donor with multiple sclerosis, enrolled in a pregnancy study. The CDR3 here is CAWSEQGAREAFF. The CDR3 region has the DNA TGTGCCTGGAGTGAACAGGGGGCTAGGGAAGCTTTCTTT.